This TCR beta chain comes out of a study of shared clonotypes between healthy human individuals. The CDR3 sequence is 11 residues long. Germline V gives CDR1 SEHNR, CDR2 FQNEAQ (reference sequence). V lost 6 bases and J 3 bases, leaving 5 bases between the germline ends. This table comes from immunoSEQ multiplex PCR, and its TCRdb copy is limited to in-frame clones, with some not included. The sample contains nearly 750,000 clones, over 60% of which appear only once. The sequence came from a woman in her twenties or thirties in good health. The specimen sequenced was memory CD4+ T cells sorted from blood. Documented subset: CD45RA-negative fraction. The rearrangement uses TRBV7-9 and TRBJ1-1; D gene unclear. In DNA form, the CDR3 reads TGTGCCAGCAGGCGGGACACTGAAGCTTTCTTT. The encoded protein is CASRRDTEAFF.